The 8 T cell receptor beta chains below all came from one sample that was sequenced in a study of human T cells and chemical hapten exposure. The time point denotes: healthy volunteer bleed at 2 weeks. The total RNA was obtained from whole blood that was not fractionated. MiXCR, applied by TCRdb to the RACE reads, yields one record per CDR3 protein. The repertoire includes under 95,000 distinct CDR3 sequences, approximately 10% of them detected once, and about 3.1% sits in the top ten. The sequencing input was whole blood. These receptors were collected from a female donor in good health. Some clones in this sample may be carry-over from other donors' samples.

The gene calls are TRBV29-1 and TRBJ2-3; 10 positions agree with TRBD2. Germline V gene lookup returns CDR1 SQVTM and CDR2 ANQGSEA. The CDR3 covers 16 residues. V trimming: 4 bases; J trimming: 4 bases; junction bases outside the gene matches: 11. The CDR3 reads CSVVGLAGDFSDTQYF. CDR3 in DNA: TGCAGCGTTGTGGGCCTAGCGGGAGATTTCTCAGATACGCAGTATTTT.

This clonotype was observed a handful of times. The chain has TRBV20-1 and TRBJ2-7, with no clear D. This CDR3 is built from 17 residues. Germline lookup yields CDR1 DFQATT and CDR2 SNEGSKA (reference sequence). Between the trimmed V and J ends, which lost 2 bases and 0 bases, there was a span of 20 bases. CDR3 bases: TGCAGTGCTAGAAGCGACAAATCCAACCCTTTCTCCTACGAGCAGTACTTC. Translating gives CSARSDKSNPFSYEQYF.

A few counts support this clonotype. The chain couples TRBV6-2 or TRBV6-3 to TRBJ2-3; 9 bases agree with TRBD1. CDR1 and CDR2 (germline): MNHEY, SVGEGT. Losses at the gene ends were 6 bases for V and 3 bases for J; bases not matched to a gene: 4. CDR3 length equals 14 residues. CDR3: CASRQQGATDTQYF. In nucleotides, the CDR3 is TGTGCCAGCAGACAACAGGGGGCAACAGATACGCAGTATTTT.

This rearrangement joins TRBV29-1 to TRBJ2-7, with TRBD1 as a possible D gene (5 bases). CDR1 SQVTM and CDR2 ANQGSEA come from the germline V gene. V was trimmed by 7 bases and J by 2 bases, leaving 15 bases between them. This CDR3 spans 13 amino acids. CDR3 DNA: TGCAGCGCAGCTGCAGGGAAGCCCTACGAGCAGTACTTC. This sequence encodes CSAAAGKPYEQYF.

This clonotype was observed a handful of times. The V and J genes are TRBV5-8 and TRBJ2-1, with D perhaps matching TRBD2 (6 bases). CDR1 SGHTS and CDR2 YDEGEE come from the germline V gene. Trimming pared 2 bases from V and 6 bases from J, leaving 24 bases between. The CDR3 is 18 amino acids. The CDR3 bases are TGTGCCAGCAGCTTTCGCGGCGCCCTTCGTGGGGGAGGCAATGAGCAGTTCTTC. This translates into CASSFRGALRGGGNEQFF.

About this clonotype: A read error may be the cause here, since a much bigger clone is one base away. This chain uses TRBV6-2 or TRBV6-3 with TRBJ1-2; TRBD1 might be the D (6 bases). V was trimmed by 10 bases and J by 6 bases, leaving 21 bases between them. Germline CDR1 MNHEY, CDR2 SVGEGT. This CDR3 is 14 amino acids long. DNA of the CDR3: TGTGCCACCTTGCGGTACAGGGAATTGGATGGCTACACCTTC. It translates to CATLRYRELDGYTF.

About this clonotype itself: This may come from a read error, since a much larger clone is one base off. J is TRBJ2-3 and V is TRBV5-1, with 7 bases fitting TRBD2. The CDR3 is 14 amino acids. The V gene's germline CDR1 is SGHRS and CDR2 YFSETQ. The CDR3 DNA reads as TGCGCCAGCAGCCCTAGCGGAGGCACAGATATGCAGTATTTT. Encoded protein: CASSPSGGTDMQYF. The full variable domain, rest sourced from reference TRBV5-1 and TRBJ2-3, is KAGVTQTPRYLIKTRGQQVTLSCSPISGHRSVSWYQQTPGQGLQFLFEYFSETQRNKGNFPGRFSGRQFSNSRSEMNVSTLELGDSALYLCASSPSGGTDMQYFGPGTRLTVL.

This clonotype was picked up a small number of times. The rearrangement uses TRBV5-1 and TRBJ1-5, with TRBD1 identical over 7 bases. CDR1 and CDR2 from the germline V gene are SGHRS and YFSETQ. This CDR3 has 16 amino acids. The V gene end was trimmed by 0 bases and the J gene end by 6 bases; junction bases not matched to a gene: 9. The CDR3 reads CASSLVAGTVTQPQHF. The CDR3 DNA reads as TGCGCCAGCAGCTTGGTAGCCGGGACAGTGACTCAGCCCCAGCATTTT.